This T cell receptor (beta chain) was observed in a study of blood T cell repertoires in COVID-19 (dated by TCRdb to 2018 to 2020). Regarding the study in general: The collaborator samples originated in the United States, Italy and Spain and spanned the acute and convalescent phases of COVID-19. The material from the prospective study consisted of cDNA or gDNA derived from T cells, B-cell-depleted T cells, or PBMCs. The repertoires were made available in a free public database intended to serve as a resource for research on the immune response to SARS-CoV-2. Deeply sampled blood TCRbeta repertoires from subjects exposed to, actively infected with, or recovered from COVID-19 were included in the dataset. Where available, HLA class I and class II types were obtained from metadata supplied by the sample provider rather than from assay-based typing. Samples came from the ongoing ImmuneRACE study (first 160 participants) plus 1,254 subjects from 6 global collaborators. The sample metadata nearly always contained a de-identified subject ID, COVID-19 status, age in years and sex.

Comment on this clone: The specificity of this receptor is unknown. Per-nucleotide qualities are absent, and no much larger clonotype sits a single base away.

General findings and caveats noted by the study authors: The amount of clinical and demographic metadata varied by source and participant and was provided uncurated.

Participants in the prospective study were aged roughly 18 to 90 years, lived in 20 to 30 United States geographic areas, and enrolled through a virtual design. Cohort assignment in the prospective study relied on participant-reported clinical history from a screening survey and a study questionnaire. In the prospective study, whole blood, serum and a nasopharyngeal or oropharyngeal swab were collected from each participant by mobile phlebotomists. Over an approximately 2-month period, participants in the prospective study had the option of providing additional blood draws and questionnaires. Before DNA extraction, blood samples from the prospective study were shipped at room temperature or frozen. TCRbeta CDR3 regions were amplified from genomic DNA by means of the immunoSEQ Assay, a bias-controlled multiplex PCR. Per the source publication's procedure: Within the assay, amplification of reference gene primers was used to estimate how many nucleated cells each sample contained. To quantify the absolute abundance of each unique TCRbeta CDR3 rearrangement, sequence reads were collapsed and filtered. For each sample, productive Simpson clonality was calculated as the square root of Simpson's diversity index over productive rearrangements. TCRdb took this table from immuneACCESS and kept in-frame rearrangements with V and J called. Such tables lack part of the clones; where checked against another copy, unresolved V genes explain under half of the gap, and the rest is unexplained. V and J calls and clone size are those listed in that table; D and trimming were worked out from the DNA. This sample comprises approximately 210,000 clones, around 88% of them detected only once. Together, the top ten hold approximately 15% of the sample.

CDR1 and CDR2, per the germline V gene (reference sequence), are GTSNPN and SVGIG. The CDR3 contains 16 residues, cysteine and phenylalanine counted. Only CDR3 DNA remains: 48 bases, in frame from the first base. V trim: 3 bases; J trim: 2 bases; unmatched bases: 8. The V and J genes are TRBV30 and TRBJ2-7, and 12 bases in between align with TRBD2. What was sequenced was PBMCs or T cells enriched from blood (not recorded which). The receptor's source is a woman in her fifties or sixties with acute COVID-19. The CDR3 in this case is CAWSPLAGGEAYEQYF. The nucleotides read TGTGCCTGGAGCCCGCTAGCGGGAGGGGAGGCCTACGAGCAGTACTTC.